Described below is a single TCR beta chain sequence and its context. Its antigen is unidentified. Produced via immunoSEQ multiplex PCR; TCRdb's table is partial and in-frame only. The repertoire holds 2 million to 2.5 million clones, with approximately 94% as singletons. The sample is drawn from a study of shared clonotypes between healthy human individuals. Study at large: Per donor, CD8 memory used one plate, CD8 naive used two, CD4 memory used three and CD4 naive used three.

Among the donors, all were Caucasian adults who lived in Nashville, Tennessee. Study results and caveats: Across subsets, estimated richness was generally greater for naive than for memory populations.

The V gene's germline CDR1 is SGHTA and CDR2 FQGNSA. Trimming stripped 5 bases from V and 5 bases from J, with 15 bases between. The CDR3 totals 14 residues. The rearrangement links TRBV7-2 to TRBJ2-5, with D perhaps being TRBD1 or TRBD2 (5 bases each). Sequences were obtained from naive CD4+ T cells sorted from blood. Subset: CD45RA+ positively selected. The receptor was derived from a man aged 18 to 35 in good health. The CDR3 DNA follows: TGTGCCAGCAGCCAGCCGGGACGGTGGGAGACCCAGTACTTC. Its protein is CASSQPGRWETQYF.